This TCR beta chain appears in the sequencing data of a study of T cells after yellow fever vaccination. CDR1 SQVTM and CDR2 ANQGSEA come from the germline V gene. CDR3 size: 14 residues. Trimming left V 5 bases short and J 7 bases short, with 19 bases between. As to this clonotype: As yet, its antigen is unknown.

TCRdb recomputed calls from the 5' RACE reads with MiXCR, one row per CDR3 protein. This sample has some 340,000 distinct CDR3 sequences, with about 10% found just once. The study, taken as a whole, reports: Booster samples showed a return of most primary-vaccination clones (around 96% CD4, approximately 88% CD8). Peaking on day 5 versus 15, the secondary response was faster but weaker.

The specimen was CD4+ T cells sorted from PBMCs, collected 45 days after the yellow fever booster vaccination. The chain combines TRBV29-1 with TRBJ2-3; D call uncertain. The receptor was isolated from a man aged 18-30 years who received the YFV17D yellow fever vaccine. The CDR3 loop reads CSVREREKGNTQYF. CDR3 DNA sequence: TGCAGCGTTAGAGAGCGCGAGAAAGGAAATACGCAGTATTTT.